The subject of this entry is one T cell receptor (beta chain). These data belong to a study of blood T cell repertoires in COVID-19. Across the study: Acute and convalescent COVID-19 samples came from the United States, Italy and Spain. T cells, B-cell-depleted T cells, or PBMCs supplied cDNA or gDNA.

Only in-frame clones appear in the TCRdb table, and some are missing; sequencing was by immunoSEQ multiplex PCR. The data contain more than 200,000 clones, more than 85% of them seen just once; the ten biggest clones take up 3.5% to 5%. Participants' own reports of clinical history determined their cohort assignment. Two negative PCRs, clearance, or symptom resolution had been documented for recovered Cohort 3 donors. The material sequenced was PBMCs or T cells enriched from blood (not recorded which). The TCR originated in a woman in her twenties or thirties who had recovered from COVID-19.

CDR3 DNA sequence: TGTGCCAGCAGCTTGATATCTTCCTACGAAGAGACCCAGTACTTC. Encoded protein: CASSLISSYEETQYF. The chain links TRBV7-6 to TRBJ2-5; D uncertain. CDR3 length equals 15 residues. From germline, CDR1 is SGHVS and CDR2 FNYEAQ. V dropped 3 bases and J dropped 3 bases, with 14 bases sitting between them.